This TCR beta chain was documented in a study of blood T cell repertoires in COVID-19. Study-wide background: The United States, Italy and Spain supplied acute and convalescent COVID-19 samples. The cDNA or gDNA used as material had been derived from T cells, B-cell-depleted T cells, or PBMCs.

The V gene end was trimmed by 4 bases and the J gene end by 1 base; junction bases not matched to a gene: 3. From germline, CDR1 is SGHRS and CDR2 YFSETQ. The CDR3 is 14 residues long. As handled by the study authors: Estimation of nucleated cell counts relied on the amplification of reference gene primers. Assay: immunoSEQ multiplex PCR; the TCRdb copy retains only in-frame clones and omits some. V and J calls and clone size are copied from that table; D and trimming were computed from the DNA. The top ten clones hold 12% of a sample with 75,000 to 95,000 clones, 80% of them seen once. This chain uses TRBV5-1 with TRBJ2-7, with TRBD2 matching 9 bases. The sequence was collected from a woman aged 40 to 49 with active or convalescent COVID-19. The source material was peripheral blood. The CDR3 loop reads CASSPGLASYEQYF. CDR3 DNA sequence: TGCGCCAGCAGCCCGGGACTAGCTTCCTACGAGCAGTACTTC. The full variable domain, rest sourced from reference TRBV5-1 and TRBJ2-7, is KAGVTQTPRYLIKTRGQQVTLSCSPISGHRSVSWYQQTPGQGLQFLFEYFSETQRNKGNFPGRFSGRQFSNSRSEMNVSTLELGDSALYLCASSPGLASYEQYFGPGTRLTVT.